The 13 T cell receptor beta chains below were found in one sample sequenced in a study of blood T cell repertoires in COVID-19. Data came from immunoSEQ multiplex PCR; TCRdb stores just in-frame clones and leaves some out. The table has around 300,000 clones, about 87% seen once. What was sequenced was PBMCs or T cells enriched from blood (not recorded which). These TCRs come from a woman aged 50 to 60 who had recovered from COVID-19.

The CDR3 DNA follows: TGTGCCAGTAGGGGGCAGGGGGACAATCAGCCCCAGCATTTT. Its translation: CASRGQGDNQPQHF. The chain has TRBV19 and TRBJ1-5; 7 bases match TRBD1. J gave up 3 bases and V 6 bases, and 5 bases lay outside the gene matches. From germline, CDR1 is LNHDA and CDR2 SQIVND (reference sequence). This CDR3 is 14 amino acids long.

The CDR3 coding sequence is TGTGCCAGTAGTATAGATTATCCCGGGACTAGGCCGTGGCAGTTCTTC. This translates into CASSIDYPGTRPWQFF. The chain links TRBV19 to TRBJ2-1, with TRBD2 identical over 8 bases. Trimming cost V 0 bases and J 12 bases; bases outside gene matches: 13. Per germline, CDR1 LNHDA and CDR2 SQIVND (reference sequence). CDR3 length equals 16 residues.

CDR3 residues: CASSFDRGGQPQHF. The CDR3 coding sequence is TGTGCCAGCAGCTTCGACAGGGGAGGGCAGCCCCAGCATTTT. The chain combines TRBV11-2 with TRBJ1-5, with 8 bases identical to TRBD1. V was clipped by 3 bases and J by 7 bases; unmatched bases: 5. The V gene's germline CDR1 is SGHAT and CDR2 FQNNGV. The length of the CDR3 is 14 residues.

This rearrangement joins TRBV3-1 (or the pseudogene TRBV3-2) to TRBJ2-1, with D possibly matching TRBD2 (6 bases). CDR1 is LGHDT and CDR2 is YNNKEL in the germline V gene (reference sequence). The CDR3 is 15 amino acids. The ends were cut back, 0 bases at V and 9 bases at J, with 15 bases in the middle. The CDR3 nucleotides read TGTGCCAGCAGCCAAGATTCCGGGAGAGGTGGTGAGCAGTTCTTC. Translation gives CASSQDSGRGGEQFF.

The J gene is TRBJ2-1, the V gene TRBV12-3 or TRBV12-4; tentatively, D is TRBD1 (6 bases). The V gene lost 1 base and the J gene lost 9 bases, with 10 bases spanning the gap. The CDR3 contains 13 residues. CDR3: CASSLVGGAEQFF. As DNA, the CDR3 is TGTGCCAGCAGTTTAGTAGGGGGAGCTGAGCAGTTCTTC.

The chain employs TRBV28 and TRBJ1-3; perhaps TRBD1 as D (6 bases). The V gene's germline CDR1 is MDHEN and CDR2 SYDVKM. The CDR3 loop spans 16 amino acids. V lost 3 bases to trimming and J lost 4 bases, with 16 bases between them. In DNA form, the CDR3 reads TGTGCCAGCAGTTTTCCCGCAGGGGTGGGAGGAAACACCATATATTTT. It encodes CASSFPAGVGGNTIYF.

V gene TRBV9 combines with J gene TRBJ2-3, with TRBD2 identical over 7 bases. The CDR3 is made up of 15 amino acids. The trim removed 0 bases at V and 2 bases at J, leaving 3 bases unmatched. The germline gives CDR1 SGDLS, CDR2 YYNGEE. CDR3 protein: CASSVGGGPTDTQYF. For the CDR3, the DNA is TGTGCCAGCAGCGTAGGGGGAGGGCCCACAGATACGCAGTATTTT.

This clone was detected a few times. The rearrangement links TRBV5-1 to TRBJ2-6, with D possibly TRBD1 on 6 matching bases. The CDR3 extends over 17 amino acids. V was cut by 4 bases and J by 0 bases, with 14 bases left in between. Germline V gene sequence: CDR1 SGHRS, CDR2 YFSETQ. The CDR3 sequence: CASSGRTDYSGANVLTF. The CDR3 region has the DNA TGCGCCAGCAGCGGACGGACAGATTACTCTGGGGCCAACGTCCTGACTTTC. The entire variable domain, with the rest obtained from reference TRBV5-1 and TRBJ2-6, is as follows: KAGVTQTPRYLIKTRGQQVTLSCSPISGHRSVSWYQQTPGQGLQFLFEYFSETQRNKGNFPGRFSGRQFSNSRSEMNVSTLELGDSALYLCASSGRTDYSGANVLTFGAGSRLTVL.

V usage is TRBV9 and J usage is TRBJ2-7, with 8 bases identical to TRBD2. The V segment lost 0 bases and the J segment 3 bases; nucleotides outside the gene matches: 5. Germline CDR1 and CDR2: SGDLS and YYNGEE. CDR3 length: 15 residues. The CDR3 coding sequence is TGTGCCAGCAGCGTAGTCAGCGGGAGTATCTACGAGCAGTACTTC. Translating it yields CASSVVSGSIYEQYF.

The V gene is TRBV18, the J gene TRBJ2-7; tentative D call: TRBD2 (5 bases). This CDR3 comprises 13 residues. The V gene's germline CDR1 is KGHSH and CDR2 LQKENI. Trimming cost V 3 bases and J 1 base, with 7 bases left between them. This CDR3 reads CASSPGISYEQYF. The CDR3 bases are TGTGCCAGCTCACCCGGGATTTCCTACGAGCAGTACTTC.

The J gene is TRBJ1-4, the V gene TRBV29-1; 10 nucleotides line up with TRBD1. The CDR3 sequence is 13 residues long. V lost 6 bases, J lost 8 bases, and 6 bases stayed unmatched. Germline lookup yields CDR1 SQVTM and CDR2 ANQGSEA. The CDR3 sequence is CSVDRGLGEKLFF. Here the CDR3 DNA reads TGCAGCGTCGACAGGGGGCTAGGAGAAAAACTGTTTTTT.

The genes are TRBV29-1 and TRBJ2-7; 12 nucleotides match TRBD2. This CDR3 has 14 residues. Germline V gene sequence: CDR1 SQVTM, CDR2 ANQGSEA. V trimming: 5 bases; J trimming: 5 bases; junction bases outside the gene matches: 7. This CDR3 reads CSVTGLAGTHEQYF. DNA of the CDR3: TGCAGCGTTACCGGACTAGCGGGAACCCACGAGCAGTACTTC.

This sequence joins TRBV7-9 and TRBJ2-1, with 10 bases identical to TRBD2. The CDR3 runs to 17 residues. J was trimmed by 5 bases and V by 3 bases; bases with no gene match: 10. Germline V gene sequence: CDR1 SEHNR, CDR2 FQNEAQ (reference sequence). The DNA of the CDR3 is TGTGCCAGCAGCTTCTCTAGCGGGAGCGGGGAAAACAATGAGCAGTTCTTC. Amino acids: CASSFSSGSGENNEQFF.